This T cell receptor beta chain was identified in a study of T cell responses to AZD1222 COVID-19 vaccine. Here immunoSEQ multiplex PCR was the method, and the copy in TCRdb shows in-frame clones only, minus some. Found here are 130,000 or so clones, approximately 90% of them singletons; the top ten hold around 1%. This CDR3 comprises 16 residues. Trimming cost V 0 bases and J 1 base, with 13 bases left between them. The germline V gene has CDR1 SGDLS and CDR2 YYNGEE. The clonotype comes from an adult who received the AZD1222 COVID-19 vaccine. The sample in question was peripheral blood, obtained 28 days after the second AZD1222 dose. The chain joins TRBV9 to TRBJ1-1; no firm D call. The CDR3 spells CASSVGGGGSNTEAFF. CDR3 DNA: TGTGCCAGCAGCGTAGGGGGAGGCGGTTCGAACACTGAAGCTTTCTTT.